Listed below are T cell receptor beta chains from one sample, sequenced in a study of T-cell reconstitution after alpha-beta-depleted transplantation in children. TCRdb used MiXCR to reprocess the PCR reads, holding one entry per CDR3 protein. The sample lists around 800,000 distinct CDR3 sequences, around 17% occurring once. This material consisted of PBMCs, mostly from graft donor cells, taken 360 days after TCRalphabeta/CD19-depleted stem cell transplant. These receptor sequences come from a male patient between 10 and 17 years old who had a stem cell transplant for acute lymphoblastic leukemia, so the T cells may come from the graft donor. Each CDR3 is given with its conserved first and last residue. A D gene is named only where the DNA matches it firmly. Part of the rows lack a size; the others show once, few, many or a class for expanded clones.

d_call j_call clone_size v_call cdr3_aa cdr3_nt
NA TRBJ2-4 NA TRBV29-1 CSVVEWNDSIQYF TGCAGCGTTGTCGAATGGAACGATAGCATTCAGTACTTC
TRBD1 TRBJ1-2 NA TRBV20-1 CSARDRSMTYGYTF TGCAGTGCTCGGGACAGAAGCATGACCTATGGCTACACCTTC
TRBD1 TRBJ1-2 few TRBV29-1 CSVTGQGNYGYTF TGCAGCGTTACCGGACAGGGAAACTATGGCTACACCTTC
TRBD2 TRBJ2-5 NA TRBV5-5 CASSFLRSGGVDQYF TGTGCCAGCAGCTTTCTTCGTTCGGGAGGGGTCGACCAGTACTTC
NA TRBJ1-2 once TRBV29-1 CSVVQVNYSYTF TGCAGCGTTGTCCAGGTTAACTATAGCTACACCTTC
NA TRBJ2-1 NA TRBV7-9 CASSLGGAGLANEQFF TGTGCCAGCAGCTTAGGAGGGGCGGGATTGGCCAATGAGCAGTTCTTC
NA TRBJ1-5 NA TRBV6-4 CASSDAANSNQPQHF TGTGCCAGCAGTGACGCGGCAAATAGCAATCAGCCCCAGCATTTT
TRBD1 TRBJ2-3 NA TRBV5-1 CASSRDRGISTDTQYF TGCGCCAGCAGTCGCGACAGGGGAATTAGCACAGATACGCAGTATTTT
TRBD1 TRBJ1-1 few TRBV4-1 CASSPSWGQLNTEAFF TGCGCCAGCAGCCCAAGCTGGGGACAGTTGAACACTGAAGCTTTCTTT
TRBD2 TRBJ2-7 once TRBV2 CASCLAHLWRGITYEQYF TGTGCCAGCTGTTTAGCGCATTTGTGGCGGGGGATCACCTACGAGCAGTACTTC
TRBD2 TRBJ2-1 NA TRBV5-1 CASSSSGTTYNEQFF TGCGCCAGCAGCTCTAGCGGAACCACCTACAATGAGCAGTTCTTC
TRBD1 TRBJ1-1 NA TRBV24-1 CATSDPGQENTEAFF TGTGCCACCAGTGATCCCGGACAGGAGAACACTGAAGCTTTCTTT
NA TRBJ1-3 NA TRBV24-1 CATSDHTTDGSSGNTIYF TGTGCCACCAGTGACCACACGACCGACGGATCCTCTGGAAACACCATATATTTT
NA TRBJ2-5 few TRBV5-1 CASSSGAHQETQYF TGCGCCAGCAGCTCAGGAGCGCACCAAGAGACCCAGTACTTC
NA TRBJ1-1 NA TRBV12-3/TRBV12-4 CASSLWTTSMNTEAFF TGTGCCAGCAGTTTGTGGACGACGAGCATGAACACTGAAGCTTTCTTT
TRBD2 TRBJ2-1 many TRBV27 CASSFRFSGLAGGLQSYNEQFF TGTGCCAGCAGTTTTCGATTTTCCGGACTAGCGGGAGGGCTGCAGTCCTACAATGAGCAGTTCTTC
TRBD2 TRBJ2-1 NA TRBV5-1 CASSPRTSGRVRGNEQFF TGCGCCAGCAGCCCGCGGACTAGCGGGAGGGTCCGGGGAAATGAGCAGTTCTTC
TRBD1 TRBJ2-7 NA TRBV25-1 CASSERLGGAYEQYF TGTGCCAGCAGTGAAAGGTTAGGGGGCGCCTACGAGCAGTACTTC
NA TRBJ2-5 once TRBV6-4 CASSPTARGPVVAQYF TGTGCCAGCAGCCCCACAGCTCGGGGGCCCGTTGTCGCCCAGTACTTC
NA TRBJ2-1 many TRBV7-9 CASSFNPISSYNEQFF TGTGCCAGCAGCTTCAACCCCATAAGCTCCTACAATGAGCAGTTCTTC
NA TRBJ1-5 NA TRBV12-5 CASGAGYPFNQPQHF TGTGCTAGTGGCGCGGGTTATCCGTTCAATCAGCCCCAGCATTTT
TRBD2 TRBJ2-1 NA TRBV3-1 CASTPGGPDYNEQFF TGTGCCAGCACCCCGGGAGGGCCGGATTACAATGAGCAGTTCTTC
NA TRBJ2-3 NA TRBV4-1 CASSQDKGLADTQYF TGCGCCAGCAGCCAAGATAAGGGGTTAGCAGATACGCAGTATTTT
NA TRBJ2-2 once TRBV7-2 CATHQLGITGELFF TGTGCCACCCATCAACTAGGAATTACCGGGGAGCTGTTTTTT
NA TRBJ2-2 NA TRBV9 CASSPRSLTGELFF TGTGCCAGCAGCCCCCGATCGCTAACCGGGGAGCTGTTTTTT
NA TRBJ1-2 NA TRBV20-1 CSVRGVAGATPNYGYTF TGCAGTGTCAGGGGAGTGGCAGGAGCCACCCCTAACTATGGCTACACCTTC
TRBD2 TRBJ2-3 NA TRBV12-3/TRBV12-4 CASSFTWAGVQDTQYF TGTGCCAGCAGTTTTACTTGGGCGGGAGTCCAAGATACGCAGTATTTT
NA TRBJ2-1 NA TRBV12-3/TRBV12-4 CASRSELDYNEQFF TGTGCCAGCAGGTCCGAACTAGACTACAATGAGCAGTTCTTC
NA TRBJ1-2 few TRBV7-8 CASSSRAQGPYYGYTF TGTGCCAGCAGCTCCCGGGCCCAGGGCCCCTACTATGGCTACACCTTC
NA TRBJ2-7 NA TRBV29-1 CSVIGDPYEQYF TGCAGCGTCATCGGGGACCCCTACGAACAGTACTTC
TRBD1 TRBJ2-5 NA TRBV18 CASSLGTGTQETQYF TGTGCCAGCTCACTTGGGACAGGAACCCAAGAGACCCAGTACTTC
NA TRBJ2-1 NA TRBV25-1 CASSDWAEQFF TGTGCCAGCAGTGATTGGGCTGAGCAGTTCTTC
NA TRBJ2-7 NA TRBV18 CASSRGPDYEQYF TGTGCCAGCTCACGTGGTCCGGACTACGAGCAGTACTTC
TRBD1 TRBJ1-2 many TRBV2 CASSYPLQGPFCYTF TGTGCCAGCAGTTATCCGCTACAGGGGCCCTTTTGCTACACCTTC
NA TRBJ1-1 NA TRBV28 CASSLMGDTEAFF TGTGCCAGCAGTTTAATGGGAGACACTGAAGCTTTCTTT
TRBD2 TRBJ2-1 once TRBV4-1 CASSPFLAGVGYNEQFF TGCGCCAGCAGCCCCTTCTTAGCGGGAGTCGGGTACAATGAGCAGTTCTTC
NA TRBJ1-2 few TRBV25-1 CASRMGRNYGYTF TGTGCCAGCAGAATGGGACGGAACTATGGCTACACCTTC
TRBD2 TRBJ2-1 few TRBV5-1 CASSLGLAGVREQFF TGCGCCAGCAGCTTGGGACTAGCGGGAGTCCGTGAGCAGTTCTTC
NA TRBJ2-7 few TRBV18 CASSRYPGTPSYEQYF TGTGCCAGCTCACGTTACCCCGGGACACCGTCCTACGAGCAGTACTTC